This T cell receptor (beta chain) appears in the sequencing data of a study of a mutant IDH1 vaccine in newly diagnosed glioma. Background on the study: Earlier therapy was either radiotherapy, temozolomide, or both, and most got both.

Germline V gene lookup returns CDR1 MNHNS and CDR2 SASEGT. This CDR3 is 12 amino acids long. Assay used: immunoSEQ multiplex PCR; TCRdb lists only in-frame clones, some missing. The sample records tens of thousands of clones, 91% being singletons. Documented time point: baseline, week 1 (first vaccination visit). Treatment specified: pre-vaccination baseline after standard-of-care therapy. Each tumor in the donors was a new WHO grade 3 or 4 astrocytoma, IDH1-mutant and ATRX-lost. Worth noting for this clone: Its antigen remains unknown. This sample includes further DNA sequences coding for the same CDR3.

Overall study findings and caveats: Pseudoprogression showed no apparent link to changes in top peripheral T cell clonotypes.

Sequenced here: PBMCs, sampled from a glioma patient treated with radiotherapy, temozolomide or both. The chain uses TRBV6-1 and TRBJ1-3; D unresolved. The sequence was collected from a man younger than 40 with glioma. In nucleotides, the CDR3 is TGTGCTGGGCAGAGCTCTGGAAACACCATATATTTT. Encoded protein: CAGQSSGNTIYF.